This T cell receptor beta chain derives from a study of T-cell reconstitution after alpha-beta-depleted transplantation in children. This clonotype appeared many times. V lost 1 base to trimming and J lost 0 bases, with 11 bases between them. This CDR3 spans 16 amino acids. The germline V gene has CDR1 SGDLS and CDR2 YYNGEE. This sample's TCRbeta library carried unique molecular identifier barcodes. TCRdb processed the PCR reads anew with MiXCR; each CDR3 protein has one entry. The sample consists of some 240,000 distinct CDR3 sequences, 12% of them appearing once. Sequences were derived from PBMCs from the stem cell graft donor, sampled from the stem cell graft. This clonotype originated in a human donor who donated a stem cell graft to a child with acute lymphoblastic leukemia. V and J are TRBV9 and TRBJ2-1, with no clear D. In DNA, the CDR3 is TGTGCCAGCAGCGTACGACAACGGAGCTCCTACAATGAGCAGTTCTTC. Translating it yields CASSVRQRSSYNEQFF. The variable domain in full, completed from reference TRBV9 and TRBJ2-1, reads DSGVTQTPKHLITATGQRVTLRCSPRSGDLSVYWYQQSLDQGLQFLIQYYNGEERAKGNILERFSAQQFPDLHSELNLSSLELGDSALYFCASSVRQRSSYNEQFFGPGTRLTVL.